The entry below gives a single T cell receptor (beta chain) sequence along with its context. Its matching antigen is unknown. The sample's treatment: 15 to 20 received Ad26.COV2.S at low or high dose, single or two shots; about five received placebo; per-sample allocation not given. Material that was analyzed had been drawn on day 63 after the first vaccine or placebo injection. The administered vaccine (an Ad26 vector) expressed Wuhan-strain SARS-CoV-2 spike. This entry belongs to a study of Ad26.COV2.S vaccination and SARS-CoV-2 variants. General study results and limits: Non-spike TCR breadth showed similarity between vaccine and placebo recipients.

Using immunoSEQ multiplex PCR, the repertoire was profiled, and TCRdb retains in-frame clones only, with some absent. The sample shows more than 300,000 clones, around four fifths of them seen only once. The CDR3 length is 14 residues. From germline, CDR1 is KGHSH and CDR2 LQKENI. Trimming removed 0 bases from V and 3 bases from J, with 9 bases in between. The chain combines TRBV18 with TRBJ2-7; unclear D gene. This receptor was taken from a person aged 18-60 years who received the Ad26.COV2.S COVID-19 vaccine or a placebo. Sequenced material: peripheral blood, taken in a trial of Ad26.COV2.S vaccine versus placebo. CDR3 bases: TGTGCCAGCTCACCACCGGGCTTCCACTACGAGCAGTACTTC. Translation gives CASSPPGFHYEQYF.